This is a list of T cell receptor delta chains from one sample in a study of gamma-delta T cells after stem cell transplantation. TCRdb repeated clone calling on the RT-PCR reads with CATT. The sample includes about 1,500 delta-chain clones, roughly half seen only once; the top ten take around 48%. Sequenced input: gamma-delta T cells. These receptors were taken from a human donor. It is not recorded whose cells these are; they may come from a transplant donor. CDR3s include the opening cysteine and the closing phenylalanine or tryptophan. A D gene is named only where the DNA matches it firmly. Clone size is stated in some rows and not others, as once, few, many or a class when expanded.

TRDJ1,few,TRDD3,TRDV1,CALGEPRSYPVLGDTRADKLIF,TGTGCTCTTGGGGAACCTCGGTCCTACCCAGTACTGGGGGATACGCGGGCCGATAAACTCATCTTT
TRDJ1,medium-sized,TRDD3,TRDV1,CALVPPRGDTPYTDKLIF,TGTGCTCTTGTACCGCCGAGGGGGGATACCCCTTACACCGATAAACTCATCTTT
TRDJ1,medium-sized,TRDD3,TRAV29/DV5,CAAVVGVGDKYTDKLIF,TGTGCAGCAGTCGTTGGGGTGGGGGATAAGTACACCGATAAACTCATCTTT
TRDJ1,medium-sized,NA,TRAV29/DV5,CAASERRGLTDKLIF,TGTGCAGCAAGTGAACGTAGGGGCCTCACCGATAAACTCATCTTT
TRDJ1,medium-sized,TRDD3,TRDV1,CALGESSPVGEILPWDYTDKLIF,TGTGCTCTTGGGGAATCATCCCCAGTGGGGGAGATACTTCCCTGGGATTACACCGATAAACTCATCTTT
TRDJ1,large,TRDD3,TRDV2,CACDTGFLRGYADTDKLIF,TGTGCCTGTGACACCGGCTTCTTAAGGGGATACGCGGATACCGATAAACTCATCTTT
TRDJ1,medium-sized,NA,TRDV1,CALGELDPPDLYIYPTDKLIF,TGTGCTCTTGGGGAACTCGACCCCCCGGATCTATATATCTACCCCACCGATAAACTCATCTTT
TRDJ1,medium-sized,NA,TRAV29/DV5,CAASATLGIPSETDKLIF,TGTGCAGCAAGCGCGACCCTGGGGATCCCTAGTGAGACCGATAAACTCATCTTT
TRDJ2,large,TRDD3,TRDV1,CALGPNLGYAALTAQLFF,TGTGCTCTTGGGCCAAACCTTGGATACGCCGCTTTGACAGCACAACTCTTCTTT
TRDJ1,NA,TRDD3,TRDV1,CALGEGAVTGGSTDKLIF,TGTGCTCTTGGGGAAGGGGCTGTGACTGGGGGATCCACCGATAAACTCATCTTT
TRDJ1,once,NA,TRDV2,CACDALNSPYTDKLIF,TGTGCCTGTGACGCTTTAAATTCCCCGTACACCGATAAACTCATCTTT
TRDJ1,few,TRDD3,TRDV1,CALGEQDPGTGDITKLIF,TGTGCTCTTGGGGAACAGGATCCTGGGACGGGGGATATAACGAAACTCATCTTT
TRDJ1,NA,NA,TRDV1,CALGELFVSLHLINKLIF,TGTGCTCTTGGGGAACTGTTTGTATCTCTGCACCTCATAAATAAACTCATCTTT
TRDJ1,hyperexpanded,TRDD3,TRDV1,CALGESPSPRRWGIPRGDKLIF,TGTGCTCTTGGGGAAAGTCCTTCCCCCCGTCGGTGGGGGATACCCCGCGGGGATAAACTCATCTTT
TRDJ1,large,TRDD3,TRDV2,CACDPKYWGTTTDKLIF,TGTGCCTGTGACCCGAAATACTGGGGGACAACGACCGATAAACTCATCTTT
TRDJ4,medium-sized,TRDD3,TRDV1,CALGGSNSPGKLIPGDTGPLIF,TGTGCTCTTGGGGGCTCGAACAGCCCCGGAAAGCTGATTCCGGGGGATACGGGACCCCTGATCTTT
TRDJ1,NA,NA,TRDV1,CALGGGREDNTFPYTSWYTDKLIF,TGTGCTCTTGGGGGTGGGCGGGAGGATAACACTTTCCCCTATACCTCCTGGTACACCGATAAACTCATCTTT
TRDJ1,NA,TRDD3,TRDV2,CACDVLGDFTDKLIF,TGTGCCTGTGACGTACTGGGGGATTTCACCGATAAACTCATCTTT
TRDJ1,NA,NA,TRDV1,CALGELPTMAGECELIF,TGTGCTCTTGGGGAATTACCTACGATGGCGGGGGAATGTGAACTCATCTTT
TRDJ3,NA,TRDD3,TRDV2,CACDTSGGPSSWDTRQMFF,TGTGCCTGTGACACGTCTGGGGGACCGAGCTCCTGGGACACCCGACAGATGTTTTTC
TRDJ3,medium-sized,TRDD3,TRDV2,CACDTMELGERTSWDTRQMFF,TGTGCCTGTGACACCATGGAACTGGGGGAAAGAACCTCCTGGGACACCCGACAGATGTTTTTC
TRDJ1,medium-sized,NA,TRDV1,CALGEPPTLTSYTDKLIF,TGTGCTCTTGGGGAACCACCTACCCTAACTTCCTACACCGATAAACTCATCTTT
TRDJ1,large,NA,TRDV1,CALGVPLFRWAGDLGYTDKLIF,TGTGCTCTTGGGGTCCCCCTCTTCCGATGGGCTGGGGATTTGGGGTACACCGATAAACTCATCTTT
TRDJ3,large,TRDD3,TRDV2,CACDTVKLGDIGSWDTRQMFF,TGTGCCTGTGACACGGTTAAACTGGGGGATATAGGCTCCTGGGACACCCGACAGATGTTTTTC
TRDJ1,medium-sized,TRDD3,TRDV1,CALGELRMGDTPYTDKLIF,TGTGCTCTTGGGGAACTCAGGATGGGGGATACCCCGTACACCGATAAACTCATCTTT
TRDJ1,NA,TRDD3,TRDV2,CACDKLGTKAGKLIF,TGTGCCTGTGACAAACTGGGGACTAAGGCGGGTAAACTCATCTTT
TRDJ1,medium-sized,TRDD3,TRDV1,CALGEYSRNWGIRQFVLGKLIF,TGTGCTCTTGGGGAATATTCCAGAAACTGGGGGATACGCCAATTTGTACTCGGTAAACTCATCTTT
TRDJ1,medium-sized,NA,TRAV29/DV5,CAATRFLSYTDKLIF,TGTGCAGCAACCCGGTTCCTCTCCTACACCGATAAACTCATCTTT
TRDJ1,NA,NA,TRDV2,CACDTVGRMFKNTDKLIF,TGTGCCTGTGACACCGTGGGTCGTATGTTCAAAAACACCGATAAACTCATCTTT
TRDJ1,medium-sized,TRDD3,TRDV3,CALRPYPMMGETLTDKLIF,TGTGCCTTGCGGCCTTATCCTATGATGGGGGAAACCCTTACCGATAAACTCATCTTT